This TCR beta chain is drawn from a study of blood T cell repertoires in COVID-19 (dated by TCRdb to the early 2020s). About the study as a whole: Samples covering the acute and convalescent phases of COVID-19 were provided by collaborators in the United States, Italy and Spain. The material from the prospective study consisted of cDNA or gDNA derived from T cells, B-cell-depleted T cells, or PBMCs. Deeply sampled blood TCRbeta repertoires from subjects exposed to, actively infected with, or recovered from COVID-19 were included in the dataset. The repertoires were released in a freely available public database intended as a resource for research on the immune response to SARS-CoV-2. Samples came from the ongoing ImmuneRACE study (first 160 participants) plus 1,254 subjects from 6 global collaborators. Sample metadata almost always included a de-identified subject ID, COVID-19 status, age in years and sex. Where HLA class I and class II types were available, the types were taken from metadata supplied by the sample provider, not from assay-based typing.

Here is what the overall study found, with its caveats: The quantity of clinical and demographic metadata differed by source and by participant and was supplied without curation.

Unmatched junction bases come to 2, with V trimmed by 6 bases and J by 4 bases. Per the germline V gene, SNHLY is the CDR1 and FYNNEI is the CDR2. CDR3 length: 13 amino acids, cysteine to phenylalanine. The CDR3 DNA has 39 bases and is translated from base 1. Collaborating institutions collected whole blood in K2EDTA tubes following their own protocols. Collaborator samples were shipped for TCRbeta analysis as frozen whole blood, isolated PBMCs, or DNA extracted from either sample type. To note about this clone: No antigen is known for it. Within one base of it there is no much larger clone, and no base qualities were kept.

The immunoSEQ Assay, a bias-controlled multiplex PCR, was used to amplify TCRbeta CDR3 regions from genomic DNA. Per the original workflow: Nucleated cell counts per sample were estimated from amplification of reference gene primers within the assay. To quantify the absolute abundance of each unique TCRbeta CDR3 rearrangement, sequence reads were collapsed and filtered. For each sample, productive Simpson clonality was calculated as the square root of Simpson's diversity index across productive rearrangements. Here the immuneACCESS table is served through TCRdb, limited to in-frame sequences with V and J called. Missing clones are a known gap in these copies; in checked studies unresolved V genes cover under half, and the rest lacks a known reason. V and J calls and clone size are copied from that table; D and trimming were computed from the DNA. The sample yields 35,000 or so clones; roughly 90% were counted once. In total, the top ten clones hold roughly two fifths of the sample.

The sequencing input was peripheral blood. This receptor was identified in a man aged 60 to 75 with active or convalescent COVID-19. Recombination linked TRBV2 to TRBJ1-5; the central 8 bases match TRBD1. The DNA sequence reads TGTGCCAGCAGGGGACAGGCTAATCAGCCCCAGCATTTT. Translated, it gives CASRGQANQPQHF.